These 13 T cell receptor beta chains were all obtained from the same sample, sequenced in a study of T cells in tuberculosis (dated by TCRdb to the late 2010s). The library was generated by the immunoSEQ multiplex PCR assay. TCRdb re-hosts the immuneACCESS table, in-frame sequences only. Its copies lack some clones; in the studies checked, an unresolved V gene accounts for under half of them, and the cause for the rest is not known. The sample table shows just under 45,000 clones, and around 94% are seen once. Of the sample, less than 2% falls within the top ten clones. Sequencing used PBMCs. These receptors were taken from a donor aged 10-35 years with latent tuberculosis or without tuberculosis infection. Some clones in this sample may be carry-over from other donors' samples.

The rearrangement links TRBV25-1 to TRBJ1-2; a possible D gene is TRBD1 (5 bases). Deletions cut 2 bases from V and 7 bases from J, with 14 bases between. The CDR3 runs 14 residues. Germline V lookup: CDR1 MGHDK, CDR2 SYGVNS. CDR3: CASSEQGSLSGYTF. For the CDR3, the DNA is TGTGCCAGCAGTGAACAGGGTTCTTTGAGTGGCTACACCTTC.

This clone was detected only a few times. The chain employs TRBV18 and TRBJ1-5, with D hard to call. V lost 3 bases and J 3 bases, leaving 9 bases between the germline ends. Germline V gene lookup returns CDR1 KGHSH and CDR2 LQKENI. This CDR3 is 14 amino acids long. The CDR3 region has the DNA TGTGCCAGCTCACCGGTAGAGATCAATCAGCCCCAGCATTTT. Its translation: CASSPVEINQPQHF.

The chain carries TRBV18 and TRBJ1-1; no firm D call. Trimming shortened V by 3 bases and J by 6 bases, and 8 bases separated the two germline ends. The germline V gene has CDR1 KGHSH and CDR2 LQKENI. The CDR3 contains 12 residues. The CDR3 region is CASSPLAAEAFF. The CDR3 DNA is TGTGCCAGCTCACCTTTGGCGGCTGAAGCTTTCTTT. The whole variable domain, remainder taken from reference TRBV18 and TRBJ1-1, is NAGVMQNPRHLVRRRGQEARLRCSPMKGHSHVYWYRQLPEEGLKFMVYLQKENIIDESGMPKERFSAEFPKEGPSILRIQQVVRGDSAAYFCASSPLAAEAFFGQGTRLTVV.

This chain connects TRBV10-3 to TRBJ2-7; 10 bases are shared with TRBD2. The CDR3 is 14 residues long. Unmatched junction bases numbered 6, after V lost 6 bases and J lost 4 bases. Germline CDR1 ENHRY, CDR2 SYGVKD. The CDR3 spells CAISGLAEGYEQYF. In DNA, the CDR3 is TGTGCCATCAGCGGACTAGCGGAAGGATACGAGCAGTACTTC.

This chain joins TRBV4-1 and TRBJ2-7, with 7 positions matching TRBD1. The CDR3 is 16 amino acids. Losses at the gene ends were 1 base for V and 0 bases for J; bases not matched to a gene: 6. Germline CDR1 MGHRA, CDR2 YSYEKL. The CDR3 nucleotides are TGCGCCAGCAGCCAAGTTGACTCAGGGGGCTCCTACGAGCAGTACTTC. This codes for CASSQVDSGGSYEQYF.

The chain employs TRBV7-3 and TRBJ2-5, with 8 bases that match TRBD1. The germline CDR1 and CDR2 sequences are SGHTA and FQGTGA. After removal of 2 bases from V and 6 bases from J, the junction contained 8 bases not matched to a gene. This CDR3 is built from 15 residues. The CDR3 loop reads CASSLDGTGGKTQYF. CDR3 sequence (DNA): TGTGCCAGCAGCTTAGACGGGACAGGCGGGAAGACCCAGTACTTC.

The chain combines TRBV4-3 with TRBJ2-1; tentatively, D is TRBD1 (6 bases). Trimming took 4 bases from V and 2 from J, leaving 15 bases between them. The CDR3 is 16 residues long. Germline V lookup: CDR1 LGHNA, CDR2 YSLEER. CDR3 sequence (DNA): TGCGCCAGCAGCCTCCGTGGGGGCCCGGCCTACAATGAGCAGTTCTTC. This encodes CASSLRGGPAYNEQFF.

The chain employs TRBV2 and TRBJ1-5; D might be TRBD1 (6 bases). The CDR3 has 13 amino acids. The ends were cut back, 3 bases at V and 9 bases at J, with 12 bases in the middle. Germline V gives CDR1 SNHLY, CDR2 FYNNEI. CDR3 coding DNA: TGTGCCAGCAGTGAGTTAAGGGGGACGCCCCAGCATTTT. Amino acids: CASSELRGTPQHF.

This chain links TRBV9 with TRBJ2-5; D not certain. CDR3 length: 14 amino acids. V shed 0 bases and J shed 3 bases, with 9 bases lying between them. CDR1 and CDR2 (germline): SGDLS, YYNGEE. CDR3 in DNA: TGTGCCAGCAGCGTAGAACCCAGAAAAGAGACCCAGTACTTC. Amino acids: CASSVEPRKETQYF.

V is TRBV7-2 and J is TRBJ2-7; 9 bases agree with TRBD1. The CDR3 extends over 15 amino acids. J lost 4 bases, V lost 6 bases, and 10 bases had no gene match. Germline V gene sequence: CDR1 SGHTA, CDR2 FQGNSA. CDR3 sequence (DNA): TGTGCCAGCAGTTGGTTAGGGACAGGGAATTACGAGCAGTACTTC. Encoded protein: CASSWLGTGNYEQYF.

The chain couples TRBV27 to TRBJ1-2; 9 bases are shared with TRBD1. The germline V gene has CDR1 MNHEY and CDR2 SMNVEV (reference sequence). V was pared by 4 bases and J by 7 bases, with 7 bases of the junction left unmatched. This CDR3 contains 14 residues. DNA of the CDR3: TGTGCCAGCAGTTACACAGGGGGCGCGGTTGGCTACACCTTC. It specifies CASSYTGGAVGYTF.

The V gene is TRBV15, the J gene TRBJ2-2, with a possible D match to TRBD1 (5 bases). Trimming took off 5 bases at V and 7 bases at J, with 14 bases between the two ends. Germline V gives CDR1 LNHNV, CDR2 YYDKDF (reference sequence). The CDR3 has 14 amino acids. This CDR3 reads CATSLTRGVGELFF. The CDR3 DNA sequence: TGTGCCACCAGCCTTACAAGGGGTGTCGGGGAGCTGTTTTTT. Using reference TRBV15 and TRBJ2-2 for the parts outside the CDR3, the full variable domain is DAMVIQNPRYQVTQFGKPVTLSCSQTLNHNVMYWYQQKSSQAPKLLFHYYDKDFNNEADTPDNFQSRRPNTSFCFLDIRSPGLGDTAMYLCATSLTRGVGELFFGEGSRLTVL.

The chain is built from TRBV4-3 and TRBJ2-2, with D tentatively TRBD1 (6 bases). V lost 0 bases and J 1 base, leaving 18 bases between the germline ends. CDR1 is LGHNA and CDR2 is YSLEER in the germline V gene. The CDR3 is 19 amino acids. In DNA, the CDR3 is TGCGCCAGCAGCCAAGATGCGACTTCAGGGGCCCAGAACACCGGGGAGCTGTTTTTT. This sequence encodes CASSQDATSGAQNTGELFF.